These 26 T cell receptor beta chains originate from one sample sequenced in a study of T cell therapy after organ transplantation. The data were produced by immunoSEQ multiplex PCR, yet TCRdb's version contains in-frame clones alone and is incomplete. This sample has about 18,000 clones, with about four fifths found just once. Indicated time point: 4-8 weeks after completion of therapy. Antigens for these TCRs are unknown. Sequences were derived from CD8+ T cells from blood, sampled after autologous CMV-specific T cell therapy. The receptors were gathered from a human patient who had received a solid organ transplant and had CMV disease. T cells may partly derive from the graft donor.

This CDR3 is CASSIIGITDTQYF. In DNA, the CDR3 is TGTGCCAGTAGTATCATCGGGATCACAGATACGCAGTATTTT. The chain links TRBV19 to TRBJ2-3, with D perhaps TRBD2 (5 bases). This CDR3 comprises 14 residues. The V gene's germline CDR1 is LNHDA and CDR2 SQIVND (reference sequence). Trimming shortened V by 3 bases and J by 2 bases, and 9 bases separated the two germline ends. Full variable domain (missing parts from reference TRBV19 and TRBJ2-3): DGGITQSPKYLFRKEGQNVTLSCEQNLNHDAMYWYRQDPGQGLRLIYYSQIVNDFQKGDIAEGYSVSREKKESFPLTVTSAQKNPTAFYLCASSIIGITDTQYFGPGTRLTVL.

This chain uses TRBV5-4 with TRBJ1-2, with 8 bases aligning to TRBD1. The CDR3 spans 15 residues. V dropped 5 bases and J dropped 4; count of bases not matched to a gene: 10. Per the germline V gene, CDR1 is SGHNT and CDR2 is YYREEE (reference sequence). CDR3 sequence (DNA): TGTGCCAGCAGTATGGACAGGGCCTCAGGCTATGGCTACACCTTC. It yields the protein CASSMDRASGYGYTF. Looking up the rest from reference TRBV5-4 and TRBJ1-2 gives the full variable domain: ETGVTQSPTHLIKTRGQQVTLRCSSQSGHNTVSWYQQALGQGPQFIFQYYREEENGRGNFPPRFSGLQFPNYSSELNVNALELDDSALYLCASSMDRASGYGYTFGSGTRLTVV.

CDR3 amino acids: CASSEEPGITYEQYF. The CDR3 nucleotides read TGTGCCAGCAGTGAAGAACCAGGGATTACCTACGAGCAGTACTTC. The J gene is TRBJ2-7, the V gene TRBV6-1; D is perhaps TRBD1 (5 bases). Germline V CDR1 and CDR2: MNHNS, SASEGT. This CDR3 is built from 15 residues. V dropped 1 base and J dropped 2 bases, with 12 bases sitting between them.

The chain combines TRBV7-9 with TRBJ2-5; D remains unclear. V lost 5 bases, J lost 5 bases, and 9 bases lay in between. The CDR3 has 12 amino acids. In germline, CDR1 is SEHNR, CDR2 FQNEAQ (reference sequence). DNA of the CDR3: TGTGCCAGCAGCCCGGGTACGGAGACCCAGTACTTC. It translates to CASSPGTETQYF.

The chain carries TRBV25-1 and TRBJ1-1; D is undetermined. V lost 6 bases to trimming and J lost 2 bases, with 16 bases between them. This CDR3 is 15 amino acids long. Germline CDR1 reads MGHDK; CDR2 reads SYGVNS. The CDR3 DNA is TGTGCCAGCAGGACCCCTATGGGCTCAAACACTGAAGCTTTCTTT. It specifies CASRTPMGSNTEAFF.

V usage is TRBV2 and J usage is TRBJ2-7; 8 nucleotides line up with TRBD1. In germline, CDR1 is SNHLY, CDR2 FYNNEI. The CDR3 loop spans 15 amino acids. Unmatched junction bases numbered 11, after V lost 3 bases and J lost 7 bases. The CDR3 DNA is TGTGCCAGCAGTGAGCCGAGACAGGGGTCTACGGAGCAGTACTTC. Translated, it gives CASSEPRQGSTEQYF. Full variable domain (outside the CDR3, taken from reference TRBV2 and TRBJ2-7): EPEVTQTPSHQVTQMGQEVILRCVPISNHLYFYWYRQILGQKVEFLVSFYNNEISEKSEIFDDQFSVERPDGSNFTLKIRSTKLEDSAMYFCASSEPRQGSTEQYFGPGTRLTVT.

The chain combines TRBV7-8 with TRBJ2-7; TRBD1 matches at 7 bases. The CDR3 has 17 amino acids. Germline values: CDR1 SGHVS, CDR2 FQNEAQ. Trimming cost V 2 bases and J 3 bases; bases outside gene matches: 13. The CDR3 bases are TGTGCCAGCAGCTTATCCCGCGCCGGGACAGTTCACTACGAGCAGTACTTC. Translating it yields CASSLSRAGTVHYEQYF.

The chain employs TRBV29-1 and TRBJ2-7, with D unresolved. Trimming stripped 1 base from V and 2 bases from J, with 6 bases between. Germline CDR1 and CDR2: SQVTM and ANQGSEA. The CDR3 spans 12 residues. The CDR3 DNA sequence: TGCAGCGTTGAAGTGGCAGCCTACGAGCAGTACTTC. Translating it yields CSVEVAAYEQYF.

Here the CDR3 DNA reads TGTGCCAGCCTCGGAAAGGACTCCTACAATGAGCAGTTCTTC. This codes for CASLGKDSYNEQFF. The chain employs TRBV2 and TRBJ2-1; D is ambiguous. The CDR3 runs to 14 residues. Trimming cost V 8 bases and J 0 bases, with 11 bases left between them. From germline, CDR1 is SNHLY and CDR2 FYNNEI.

This clone came up once. The chain has TRBV7-8 and TRBJ1-5, with TRBD1 matching over 7 bases. CDR1 and CDR2 (germline): SGHVS, FQNEAQ. Losses at the gene ends were 2 bases for V and 3 bases for J; bases not matched to a gene: 19. The CDR3 covers 20 residues. The CDR3 nucleotides are TGTGCCAGCAGCTTAATTCCCAGAGACGTCTGGGGGACAGTCAATCAGCCCCAGCATTTT. Translating it yields CASSLIPRDVWGTVNQPQHF. The complete variable domain, with remaining parts taken from reference TRBV7-8 and TRBJ1-5, reads GAGVSQSPRYKVAKRGQDVALRCDPISGHVSLFWYQQALGQGPEFLTYFQNEAQLDKSGLPSDRFFAERPEGSVSTLKIQRTQQEDSAVYLCASSLIPRDVWGTVNQPQHFGDGTRLSIL.

The gene calls are TRBV7-9 and TRBJ1-3; maybe TRBD1 (5 bases). In germline, CDR1 is SEHNR, CDR2 FQNEAQ (reference sequence). Trimming shortened V by 4 bases and J by 0 bases, and 13 bases separated the two germline ends. This CDR3 spans 16 amino acids. DNA for the CDR3: TGTGCCAGCAGCTCGAGCACAGGCTACTCTGGAAACACCATATATTTT. Translated: CASSSSTGYSGNTIYF.

This clone was detected once. The chain employs TRBV7-6 and TRBJ2-5; D possibly uses TRBD1 or TRBD2 (5 bases each). Looked up from germline, CDR1 is SGHVS and CDR2 is FNYEAQ. V was trimmed by 1 base and J by 5 bases, leaving 8 bases between them. This CDR3 has 13 amino acids. The CDR3 spells CASSLVREETQYF. CDR3 nucleotides: TGTGCCAGCAGCTTAGTCAGGGAGGAGACCCAGTACTTC. The whole variable domain, filled in from reference TRBV7-6 and TRBJ2-5, reads GAGVSQSPRYKVTKRGQDVALRCDPISGHVSLYWYRQALGQGPEFLTYFNYEAQQDKSGLPNDRFSAERPEGSISTLTIQRTEQRDSAMYRCASSLVREETQYFGPGTRLLVL.

The chain uses TRBV9 and TRBJ2-1; D is uncertain. The germline V and J ends were trimmed by 0 bases and 0 bases, with 13 bases remaining between them. Germline CDR1 and CDR2: SGDLS and YYNGEE. The CDR3 runs 17 residues. The CDR3: CASSVDIVLSSYNEQFF. As DNA, the CDR3 is TGTGCCAGCAGCGTAGATATCGTCCTCAGCTCCTACAATGAGCAGTTCTTC.

This chain links TRBV6-4 with TRBJ2-6; the D gene is possibly TRBD1 (5 bases). The CDR3 extends over 15 amino acids. Looked up from germline, CDR1 is MRHNA and CDR2 is SNTAGT. Trimming left V 4 bases short and J 0 bases short, with 7 bases between. In DNA form, the CDR3 reads TGTGCCAGCAGTGTCGACAGCTCTGGGGCCAACGTCCTGACTTTC. Translation gives CASSVDSSGANVLTF.

Only one count was recorded for this clone. This chain connects TRBV5-6 to TRBJ2-1; D gene uncertain. The germline V and J ends were trimmed by 4 bases and 4 bases, with 12 bases remaining between them. Germline CDR1 and CDR2: SGHDT and YYEEEE. This CDR3 is built from 14 residues. CDR3 coding DNA: TGTGCCAGCAGCCCTATACCGGCTTACAATGAGCAGTTCTTC. It encodes CASSPIPAYNEQFF.

This chain connects TRBV14 to TRBJ2-2; D might be TRBD1 (5 bases). The CDR3 spans 17 residues. The V gene lost 4 bases and the J gene lost 0 bases, with 15 bases spanning the gap. In germline, CDR1 is SGHDN, CDR2 FVKESK. CDR3 residues: CASSPTWGTTNTGELFF. CDR3 in DNA: TGTGCCAGCAGCCCAACATGGGGCACTACGAACACCGGGGAGCTGTTTTTT. The full variable domain, with the rest looked up from reference TRBV14 and TRBJ2-2, is EAGVTQFPSHSVIEKGQTVTLRCDPISGHDNLYWYRRVMGKEIKFLLHFVKESKQDESGMPNNRFLAERTGGTYSTLKVQPAELEDSGVYFCASSPTWGTTNTGELFFGEGSRLTVL.

The V call is TRBV19, the J call TRBJ2-7; no clear D gene. Trimming left V 4 bases short and J 2 bases short, with 18 bases between. The CDR3 extends over 16 amino acids. CDR1 and CDR2 from the germline V gene are LNHDA and SQIVND (reference sequence). The CDR3 is CASSTLHTELPYEQYF. CDR3 in DNA: TGTGCCAGTAGTACGCTTCACACAGAGCTACCCTACGAGCAGTACTTC. Looking up the rest from reference TRBV19 and TRBJ2-7 gives the full variable domain: DGGITQSPKYLFRKEGQNVTLSCEQNLNHDAMYWYRQDPGQGLRLIYYSQIVNDFQKGDIAEGYSVSREKKESFPLTVTSAQKNPTAFYLCASSTLHTELPYEQYFGPGTRLTVT.

The gene calls are TRBV4-1 and TRBJ1-2, with D uncertain. Germline loops: CDR1 MGHRA, CDR2 YSYEKL. V was shortened by 4 bases and J by 3 bases, with 18 bases between the two germline ends. The CDR3 has 16 residues. The CDR3 nucleotides are TGCGCCAGCAGCCCCGGACCTACCCCTGGGCACTATGGCTACACCTTC. It specifies CASSPGPTPGHYGYTF.

The rearrangement uses TRBV5-6 and TRBJ2-7; TRBD2 might be the D (5 bases). Looked up from germline, CDR1 is SGHDT and CDR2 is YYEEEE. The CDR3 length is 14 residues. Trimming stripped 2 bases from V and 3 bases from J, with 12 bases between. This CDR3 reads CASSFEGKYYEQYF. CDR3 DNA sequence: TGTGCCAGCAGCTTTGAGGGAAAATACTACGAGCAGTACTTC.

This clone was observed a few times. The CDR3 coding sequence is TGTGCCAGCAGTGACTCTTCAGACAGACGTCACACCTTC. Translation gives CASSDSSDRRHTF. The V and J genes are TRBV6-4 and TRBJ1-2, with D perhaps matching TRBD1 (5 bases). CDR1 and CDR2 (germline): MRHNA, SNTAGT. V was shortened by 0 bases and J by 12 bases, with 14 bases between the two germline ends. The CDR3 sequence is 13 residues long.

The chain employs TRBV7-6 and TRBJ1-1, with D possibly TRBD1 on 5 matching bases. V lost 5 bases, J lost 4 bases, and 8 bases lay in between. Germline V gene sequence: CDR1 SGHVS, CDR2 FNYEAQ. There are 12 residues in the CDR3. DNA for the CDR3: TGTGCCAGCAGCGGGGGGGGCACTGAAGCTTTCTTT. The encoded protein is CASSGGGTEAFF.

The V call is TRBV19, the J call TRBJ1-2, with 8 bases that match TRBD1. This CDR3 is built from 13 residues. V dropped 6 bases and J dropped 6; count of bases not matched to a gene: 6. Germline V gives CDR1 LNHDA, CDR2 SQIVND (reference sequence). The CDR3 reads CASSEDRVNGYTF. DNA of the CDR3: TGTGCCAGTAGCGAGGACAGGGTTAATGGCTACACCTTC.

The chain carries TRBV11-1 and TRBJ2-7; D gene ambiguous. The length of the CDR3 is 13 residues. V dropped 5 bases and J dropped 2 bases, with 10 bases sitting between them. Per germline, CDR1 SGHAT and CDR2 FQDESV (reference sequence). CDR3 protein: CASSPPRAYEQYF. Written as DNA, the CDR3 is TGTGCCAGCAGCCCCCCTAGGGCCTACGAGCAGTACTTC.

A few counts support this clone. This chain joins TRBV9 and TRBJ1-5; D not resolved. Trimming left V 2 bases short and J 4 bases short, with 13 bases between. The CDR3 is 15 amino acids. CDR1 is SGDLS, CDR2 YYNGEE, per germline. The CDR3 reads CASSVDGEMNQPQHF. CDR3 coding DNA: TGTGCCAGCAGCGTCGACGGCGAGATGAATCAGCCCCAGCATTTT.

The gene calls are TRBV19 and TRBJ2-1, with unresolved D. The V end lost 8 bases, the J end lost 0 bases, and 8 bases lay between the germline ends. Germline CDR1 LNHDA, CDR2 SQIVND (reference sequence). The CDR3 length is 13 residues. The CDR3: CASSPFSYNEQFF. The CDR3 DNA reads TGTGCCAGTTCCCCCTTCTCCTACAATGAGCAGTTCTTC. The variable domain in full, with the rest retrieved from reference TRBV19 and TRBJ2-1, is DGGITQSPKYLFRKEGQNVTLSCEQNLNHDAMYWYRQDPGQGLRLIYYSQIVNDFQKGDIAEGYSVSREKKESFPLTVTSAQKNPTAFYLCASSPFSYNEQFFGPGTRLTVL.

This clone was seen more than once but under ten times. V is TRBV4-3 and J is TRBJ1-1; 8 bases fit TRBD1. CDR1 is LGHNA, CDR2 YSLEER, per germline. This CDR3 contains 15 residues. V shed 3 bases and J 1 base; nucleotides not matched to a gene: 4. CDR3 nucleotide sequence: TGCGCCAGCAGCCAGGGAGGACAGGGGAACACTGAAGCTTTCTTT. It specifies CASSQGGQGNTEAFF.